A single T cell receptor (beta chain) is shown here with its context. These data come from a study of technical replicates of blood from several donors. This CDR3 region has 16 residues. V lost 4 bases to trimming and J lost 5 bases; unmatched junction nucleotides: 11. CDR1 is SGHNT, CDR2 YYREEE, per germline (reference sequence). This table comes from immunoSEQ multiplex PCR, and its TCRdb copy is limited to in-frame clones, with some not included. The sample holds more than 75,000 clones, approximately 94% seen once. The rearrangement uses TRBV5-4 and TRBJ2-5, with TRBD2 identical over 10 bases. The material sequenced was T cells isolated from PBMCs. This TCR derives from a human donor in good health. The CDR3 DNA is TGTGCCAGCAGCCCTGGCCTAGCGGGAGATTTCGAGACCCAGTACTTC. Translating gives CASSPGLAGDFETQYF.